The 2 T cell receptor beta chains listed next were all sequenced from one sample in a study of blood T cell repertoires in COVID-19. Some clones are missing from TCRdb's copy, which holds only in-frame ones; the method was immunoSEQ multiplex PCR. The sample has some 70,000 clones; more than 70% are singletons. Sequenced sample: peripheral blood. The receptor set was obtained from a woman in her seventies with acute or convalescent COVID-19.

J is TRBJ1-2 and V is TRBV29-1, with D unclear. There are 11 residues in the CDR3. The germline CDR1 and CDR2 sequences are SQVTM and ANQGSEA. Trimming shortened V by 7 bases and J by 3 bases, and 9 bases separated the two germline ends. The CDR3 loop is CSAPLDYGYTF. In DNA, the CDR3 is TGCAGCGCTCCCTTAGACTATGGCTACACCTTC.

This chain joins TRBV7-2 and TRBJ1-1; D is unresolved. Germline V gene lookup returns CDR1 SGHTA and CDR2 FQGNSA. Deletions cut 1 base from V and 6 bases from J, with 12 bases between. This CDR3 is 14 amino acids long. CDR3 region: CASSLVRISAEAFF. Here the CDR3 DNA reads TGTGCCAGCAGCTTAGTGAGGATTAGCGCTGAAGCTTTCTTT.